Listed below are T cell receptor beta chains from one sample, sequenced in a study of neurological immune-mediated disorders. TCRdb itself ran the 5' RACE reads through MiXCR, one entry per CDR3 protein. The sample consists of tens of thousands of distinct CDR3 sequences, 10% of them appearing once. Sequencing input: PBMCs. Receptor source: a man between 65 and 85 years old with HTLV-1-associated myelopathy (HAM/TSP). CDR3s include the opening cysteine and the closing phenylalanine or tryptophan. A D gene is named only where the DNA matches it firmly. Clone size, where shown, is once, few, many, or a class for clones that have expanded.

d_call j_call clone_size v_call cdr3_aa cdr3_nt
- TRBJ1-4 many TRBV28 CASSLSDIKGEKLFF TGTGCCAGCAGTCTCTCGGACATTAAGGGTGAAAAACTGTTTTTT
- TRBJ2-1 many TRBV7-2 CASSQYIPYYNEQFF TGTGCCAGCAGCCAATACATACCTTATTACAATGAGCAGTTCTTC
- TRBJ1-4 many TRBV29-1 CSVISNNEKLFF TGCAGCGTTATCTCCAATAATGAAAAACTGTTTTTT
- TRBJ2-3 - TRBV7-2 CASMLVSDTQYF TGTGCCAGCATGTTAGTATCAGATACGCAGTATTTT
- TRBJ1-2 medium-sized TRBV7-8 CASSFSDPANYGYTF TGTGCCAGCAGCTTCAGCGACCCAGCTAACTATGGCTACACCTTC
TRBD1 TRBJ2-3 - TRBV20-1 CSADRGFMDTQYF TGCAGTGCCGACAGGGGGTTTATGGATACGCAGTATTTT
- TRBJ2-7 many TRBV4-3 CASSRVLSSYEQYF TGCGCCAGCAGCCGAGTGCTTAGCTCCTACGAGCAGTACTTC
- TRBJ2-1 many TRBV25-1 CASSEDEQFF TGTGCCAGCAGTGAGGATGAGCAGTTCTTC
- TRBJ1-4 many TRBV7-2 CASRTDGRSEKLFF TGTGCCAGCAGGACCGACGGGCGGAGTGAAAAACTGTTTTTT
TRBD2 TRBJ2-1 many TRBV7-2 CASSQEAGEYNEQFF TGTGCCAGCAGCCAAGAAGCGGGGGAATACAATGAGCAGTTCTTC
- TRBJ1-6 - TRBV25-1 CVSSEGPLPLHF TGTGTCAGCAGTGAAGGGCCGCTACCCCTCCACTTT